This T cell receptor (beta chain) was sequenced for a study of blood T cell repertoires in COVID-19 (TCRdb year 2020). In the study overall: Samples from collaborators originated in the United States, Italy and Spain and spanned both the acute and convalescent phases of COVID-19. The prospective study material was composed of cDNA or gDNA derived from T cells, B-cell-depleted T cells, or PBMCs. The repertoires were released in a freely available public database meant as a resource for research on the immune response to SARS-CoV-2. The dataset comprised deeply sampled blood TCRbeta repertoires from subjects exposed to, actively infected with, or recovered from COVID-19. Sample metadata almost always included a de-identified subject ID, COVID-19 status, age in years and sex. Where HLA class I and class II types were available, the types were taken from metadata supplied by the sample provider, not from assay-based typing. The samples were drawn from the first 160 participants of the ongoing ImmuneRACE study and from 950 to 1,500 subjects provided by 6 global collaborators.

At one collaborating source in Seattle, patients were enrolled during active infection and were followed longitudinally through the course of disease. Each collaborating institution followed its own protocols to collect whole blood in K2EDTA tubes. For TCRbeta analysis, collaborator samples were shipped as frozen whole blood, as isolated PBMCs, or as DNA extracted from either sample type. TCRbeta CDR3 regions were amplified from genomic DNA using the immunoSEQ Assay, a bias-controlled multiplex PCR. Turning to the authors' computational methods: Nucleated cell counts per sample were estimated from amplification of reference gene primers within the assay. Sequence reads were collapsed and filtered to measure the absolute abundance of every unique TCRbeta CDR3 rearrangement. For each sample, productive Simpson clonality was calculated by taking the square root of Simpson's diversity index across productive rearrangements. TCRdb obtained this table from immuneACCESS and retained in-frame rearrangements with V and J assigned. These tables miss some clones; where compared with another copy, unresolved V genes account for less than half of the shortfall, and the remainder is unexplained. V and J calls and clone size are copied from that table; D and trimming were computed from the DNA. The sample contains around 150,000 clones, roughly 93% of them found a single time. Roughly 1.9% of the sample lies in the top ten.

On this clone itself: Its target antigen remains unknown. Nothing much larger sits one base from this clone, and base qualities are not available.

The research as a whole found: Clinical and demographic metadata were provided uncurated, with the amount varying by source and participant.

CDR1 SGHTA and CDR2 FQGTGA were looked up in the germline V gene. From cysteine to phenylalanine, the CDR3 is 15 amino acids long. The DNA shown is the 45-base CDR3, in frame from base 1. V sheds 1 base and J sheds 4 bases, leaving 12 bases between their ends. This sequence originates from a woman aged 60-70 years with COVID-19, enrolled during active disease. The rearrangement joined TRBV7-3 to TRBJ2-3; TRBD2 is a weak D gene call, 6 bases matching. The source material was peripheral blood. The nucleotide sequence reads TGTGCCAGCAGCTTAAGCGGGGCGGGTCCAGATACGCAGTATTTT. The encoded protein is CASSLSGAGPDTQYF.